A selection of T cell receptor beta chains follows, all from one sample in a study of shared clonotypes between healthy human individuals. Method: immunoSEQ multiplex PCR; TCRdb's copy keeps in-frame clones and lacks some. Among some 2,500,000 clones, around 92% were seen once, and the ten largest hold about 0.41%. The sequenced material came from naive CD4+ T cells from PBMCs. Receptor source: a man between 18 and 29 years old in good health. Some clones in this sample may be carry-over from other donors' samples. Both conserved end residues are part of each CDR3. Each record gives: clone size, J gene, D gene, V gene, CDR3 protein, CDR3 DNA. The D gene is left open where the match is weak. Expanded clones get a size class; other rows say once, few or many, or leave the size out.

size: NA
J: TRBJ1-2
D: TRBD1
V: TRBV5-1
CDR3: CASSWGQGRSSYTF
DNA: TGCGCCAGCAGCTGGGGACAGGGGCGCTCTTCCTACACCTTC

size: NA
J: TRBJ2-1
D: NA
V: TRBV29-1
CDR3: CSVEARGRDNEQFF
DNA: TGCAGCGTTGAAGCCCGGGGCCGGGACAATGAGCAGTTCTTC

size: NA
J: TRBJ1-1
D: TRBD1
V: TRBV7-2
CDR3: CASSPRQGQNAEAFF
DNA: TGTGCCAGCAGCCCGCGACAGGGCCAGAACGCTGAAGCTTTCTTT

size: NA
J: TRBJ2-6
D: NA
V: TRBV6-4
CDR3: CASSRTGLRLGANVLTF
DNA: TGTGCCAGCAGTAGAACAGGGCTCCGTCTCGGGGCCAACGTCCTGACTTTC

size: few
J: TRBJ1-2
D: TRBD1
V: TRBV28
CDR3: CASSLTGHGYTF
DNA: TGTGCCAGCAGTTTGACAGGGCATGGCTACACCTTC

size: NA
J: TRBJ1-3
D: NA
V: TRBV5-4
CDR3: CASTPRVTVGNTIYF
DNA: TGTGCCAGCACCCCCAGGGTGACCGTCGGAAACACCATATATTTT

size: NA
J: TRBJ2-1
D: TRBD1
V: TRBV2
CDR3: CASNMDRGTYNEQFF
DNA: TGTGCCAGCAATATGGACAGGGGAACCTACAATGAGCAGTTCTTC

size: NA
J: TRBJ2-7
D: TRBD2
V: TRBV5-4
CDR3: CASSLRGRDSYEQYF
DNA: TGTGCCAGCAGCTTACGGGGGAGGGACTCCTACGAGCAGTACTTC

size: NA
J: TRBJ1-1
D: NA
V: TRBV29-1
CDR3: CSVEVDSYTEAFF
DNA: TGCAGCGTTGAAGTGGACAGCTACACTGAAGCTTTCTTT

size: NA
J: TRBJ1-1
D: NA
V: TRBV19
CDR3: CASKGPPRGGTEAFF
DNA: TGTGCCAGTAAGGGACCCCCAAGGGGGGGAACTGAAGCTTTCTTT

size: once
J: TRBJ2-7
D: NA
V: TRBV9
CDR3: CASSVDSRDEQYF
DNA: TGTGCCAGCAGCGTCGACAGCCGGGACGAGCAGTACTTC

size: NA
J: TRBJ2-2
D: NA
V: TRBV15
CDR3: CATSRDQAVNTGELFF
DNA: TGTGCCACCAGCAGAGATCAGGCAGTTAACACCGGGGAGCTGTTTTTT

size: NA
J: TRBJ1-3
D: NA
V: TRBV7-3
CDR3: CASSPGHGIPGNTIYF
DNA: TGTGCCAGCAGCCCGGGACACGGGATTCCTGGAAACACCATATATTTT

size: NA
J: TRBJ2-1
D: NA
V: TRBV5-1
CDR3: CASSLQLSRGSYNEQFF
DNA: TGCGCCAGCAGCTTACAGCTCTCCAGGGGCTCCTACAATGAGCAGTTCTTC

size: NA
J: TRBJ2-3
D: TRBD1
V: TRBV11-2
CDR3: CASARTGITDTQYF
DNA: TGTGCCAGCGCTAGGACAGGGATCACAGATACGCAGTATTTT

size: NA
J: TRBJ2-3
D: NA
V: TRBV12-5
CDR3: CASGLNGAYTQYF
DNA: TGTGCTAGTGGTTTAAACGGGGCTTATACGCAGTATTTT

size: NA
J: TRBJ2-2
D: NA
V: TRBV5-1
CDR3: CASSLVGGSNTGELFF
DNA: TGCGCCAGCAGCTTGGTGGGAGGCTCGAACACCGGGGAGCTGTTTTTT

size: NA
J: TRBJ2-7
D: NA
V: TRBV7-8
CDR3: CAGTNPSSYEQYF
DNA: TGTGCCGGAACGAACCCCTCATCCTACGAGCAGTACTTC

size: NA
J: TRBJ1-1
D: NA
V: TRBV7-3
CDR3: CASSLSWEGTEAFF
DNA: TGTGCCAGCAGCTTAAGTTGGGAGGGCACTGAAGCTTTCTTT

size: NA
J: TRBJ2-2
D: NA
V: TRBV5-1
CDR3: CASSLEGYGELFF
DNA: TGCGCCAGCAGCTTGGAGGGGTACGGGGAGCTGTTTTTT

size: NA
J: TRBJ1-1
D: NA
V: TRBV19
CDR3: CASSMGARGTEAFF
DNA: TGTGCCAGTAGTATGGGGGCACGAGGCACTGAAGCTTTCTTT

size: few
J: TRBJ1-4
D: NA
V: TRBV28
CDR3: CASSLDSEREKLFF
DNA: TGTGCCAGCAGTCTGGACAGCGAAAGGGAAAAACTGTTTTTT

size: NA
J: TRBJ1-2
D: NA
V: TRBV28
CDR3: CASSLGGHPLPGYTF
DNA: TGTGCCAGCAGTTTAGGGGGCCATCCGCTCCCTGGCTACACCTTC

size: NA
J: TRBJ1-4
D: NA
V: TRBV18
CDR3: CASSPAQGRGKDEKLFF
DNA: TGTGCCAGCTCACCGGCCCAGGGGCGGGGGAAGGATGAAAAACTGTTTTTT

size: NA
J: TRBJ2-5
D: NA
V: TRBV19
CDR3: CASSIGDLRETQYF
DNA: TGTGCCAGTAGTATAGGGGATTTGAGAGAGACCCAGTACTTC

size: NA
J: TRBJ2-7
D: TRBD2
V: TRBV6-6
CDR3: CASSYVPSGIYEQYF
DNA: TGTGCCAGCAGTTACGTTCCTAGCGGGATTTACGAGCAGTACTTC

size: NA
J: TRBJ2-3
D: NA
V: TRBV5-1
CDR3: CASSLSGSTDTQYF
DNA: TGCGCCAGCAGCTTGTCGGGATCCACAGATACGCAGTATTTT

size: NA
J: TRBJ1-2
D: NA
V: TRBV28
CDR3: CASILGSPVRKIYGYTF
DNA: TGTGCCAGCATCCTAGGATCCCCCGTCCGGAAAATCTATGGCTACACCTTC

size: NA
J: TRBJ2-7
D: TRBD1
V: TRBV27
CDR3: CASSLSLYRDRGGEQYF
DNA: TGTGCCAGCAGTTTATCCCTCTACCGGGACAGGGGAGGCGAGCAGTACTTC

size: NA
J: TRBJ1-2
D: TRBD1
V: TRBV27
CDR3: CASSIRQGSGYTF
DNA: TGTGCCAGCAGCATAAGACAGGGGTCTGGCTACACCTTC

size: NA
J: TRBJ1-5
D: NA
V: TRBV7-6
CDR3: CASSLQGPNQPQHF
DNA: TGTGCCAGCAGCTTACAGGGGCCCAATCAGCCCCAGCATTTT

size: NA
J: TRBJ1-2
D: NA
V: TRBV11-2
CDR3: CASSLQGVHGNYGYTF
DNA: TGTGCCAGCAGCTTACAAGGGGTCCACGGAAACTATGGCTACACCTTC

size: NA
J: TRBJ2-4
D: TRBD2
V: TRBV5-4
CDR3: CASSSAGSGGIQYF
DNA: TGTGCCAGCAGCAGCGCCGGTTCGGGAGGCATTCAGTACTTC

size: NA
J: TRBJ2-1
D: TRBD2
V: TRBV6-5
CDR3: CASSYRRESNEQFF
DNA: TGTGCCAGCAGTTACCGGCGGGAGAGTAATGAGCAGTTCTTC

size: few
J: TRBJ1-1
D: NA
V: TRBV19
CDR3: CASSTGRMNTEAFF
DNA: TGTGCCAGTAGTACGGGACGGATGAACACTGAAGCTTTCTTT

size: NA
J: TRBJ2-1
D: NA
V: TRBV15
CDR3: CATEKRGTTPYNEQFF
DNA: TGTGCCACCGAGAAAAGGGGTACGACCCCCTACAATGAGCAGTTCTTC

size: NA
J: TRBJ1-5
D: NA
V: TRBV18
CDR3: CASSPGGNQPQHF
DNA: TGTGCCAGCTCACCTGGGGGCAATCAGCCCCAGCATTTT

size: NA
J: TRBJ1-2
D: TRBD1
V: TRBV7-9
CDR3: CASSSRFDRTDRAPSGYTF
DNA: TGTGCCAGCAGCTCCCGTTTCGATCGAACCGACAGGGCCCCCTCTGGCTACACCTTC

size: NA
J: TRBJ2-7
D: NA
V: TRBV2
CDR3: CASSESGVGEQYF
DNA: TGTGCCAGCAGTGAATCGGGTGTCGGCGAGCAGTACTTC

size: NA
J: TRBJ2-7
D: TRBD1
V: TRBV28
CDR3: CASSAGQGTPYEQYF
DNA: TGTGCCAGCAGTGCGGGACAGGGTACCCCTTACGAGCAGTACTTC

size: NA
J: TRBJ2-2
D: NA
V: TRBV4-2
CDR3: CASSQVTGTGELFF
DNA: TGTGCCAGCAGCCAAGTCACTGGCACCGGGGAGCTGTTTTTT

size: NA
J: TRBJ2-1
D: NA
V: TRBV27
CDR3: CASSLSPGVYNEQFF
DNA: TGTGCCAGCAGTTTATCGCCGGGAGTTTACAATGAGCAGTTCTTC

size: NA
J: TRBJ1-1
D: NA
V: TRBV30
CDR3: CAWSRQRNTEAFF
DNA: TGTGCCTGGAGTCGACAGAGGAACACTGAAGCTTTCTTT

size: NA
J: TRBJ2-1
D: NA
V: TRBV7-2
CDR3: CASSLPVLVHEQFF
DNA: TGTGCCAGCAGCTTGCCGGTTTTAGTCCATGAGCAGTTCTTC

size: NA
J: TRBJ1-1
D: NA
V: TRBV29-1
CDR3: CSVGGTAPNTEAFF
DNA: TGCAGCGTTGGGGGGACGGCCCCGAACACTGAAGCTTTCTTT

size: NA
J: TRBJ2-2
D: NA
V: TRBV15
CDR3: CATSRGGPPGELFF
DNA: TGTGCCACCAGCAGAGGGGGACCCCCCGGGGAGCTGTTTTTT

size: NA
J: TRBJ2-2
D: NA
V: TRBV21-1
CDR3: CASSKVGRNTGELFF
DNA: TGTGCCAGCAGCAAGGTAGGGAGGAACACCGGGGAGCTGTTTTTT

size: NA
J: TRBJ2-1
D: NA
V: TRBV6-6
CDR3: CASRAGRGYNEQFF
DNA: TGTGCCAGCAGAGCGGGCCGGGGGTACAATGAGCAGTTCTTC

size: NA
J: TRBJ2-1
D: NA
V: TRBV11-1
CDR3: CASSPQVASHEQFF
DNA: TGTGCCAGCAGTCCCCAAGTAGCGTCCCATGAGCAGTTCTTC

size: NA
J: TRBJ2-2
D: NA
V: TRBV29-1
CDR3: CSPTQPPNTGELFF
DNA: TGCAGCCCCACTCAGCCTCCGAACACCGGGGAGCTGTTTTTT